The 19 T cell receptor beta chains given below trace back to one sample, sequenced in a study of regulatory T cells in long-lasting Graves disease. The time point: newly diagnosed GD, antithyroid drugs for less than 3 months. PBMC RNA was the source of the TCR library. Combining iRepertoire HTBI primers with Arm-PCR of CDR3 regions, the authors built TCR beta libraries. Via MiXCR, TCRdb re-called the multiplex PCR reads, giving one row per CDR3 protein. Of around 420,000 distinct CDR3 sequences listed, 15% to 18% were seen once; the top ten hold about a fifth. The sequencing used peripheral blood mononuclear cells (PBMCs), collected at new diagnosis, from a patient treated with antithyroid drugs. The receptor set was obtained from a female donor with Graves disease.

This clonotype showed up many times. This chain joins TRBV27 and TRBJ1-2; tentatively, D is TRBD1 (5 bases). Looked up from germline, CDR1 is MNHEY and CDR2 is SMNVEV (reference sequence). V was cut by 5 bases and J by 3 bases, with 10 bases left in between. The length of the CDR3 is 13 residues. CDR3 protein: CASSPTAYYGYTF. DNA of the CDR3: TGTGCCAGCAGTCCGACAGCTTACTATGGCTACACCTTC.

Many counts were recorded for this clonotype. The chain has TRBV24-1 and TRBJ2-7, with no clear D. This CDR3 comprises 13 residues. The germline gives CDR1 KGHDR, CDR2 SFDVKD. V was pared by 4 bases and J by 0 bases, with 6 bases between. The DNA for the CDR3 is TGTGCCACCAGTGAAACGGTCTCCTACGAGCAGTACTTC. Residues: CATSETVSYEQYF.

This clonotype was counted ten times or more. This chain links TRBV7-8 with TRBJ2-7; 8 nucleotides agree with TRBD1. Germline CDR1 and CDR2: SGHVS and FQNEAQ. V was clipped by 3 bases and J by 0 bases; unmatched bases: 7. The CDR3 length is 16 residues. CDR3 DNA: TGTGCCAGCAGCTTCGGGGGACAGGTGAGCTCCTACGAGCAGTACTTC. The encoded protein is CASSFGGQVSSYEQYF.

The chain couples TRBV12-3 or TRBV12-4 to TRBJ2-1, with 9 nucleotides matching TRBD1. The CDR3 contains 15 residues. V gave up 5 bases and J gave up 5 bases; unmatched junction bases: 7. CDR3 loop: CASSKPGQGNNEQFF. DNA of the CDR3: TGTGCCAGCAGTAAACCGGGACAGGGTAACAATGAGCAGTTCTTC.

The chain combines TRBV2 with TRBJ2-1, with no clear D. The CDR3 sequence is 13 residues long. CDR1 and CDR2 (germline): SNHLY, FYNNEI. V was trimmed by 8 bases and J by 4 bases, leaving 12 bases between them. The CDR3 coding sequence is TGTGCCAGCTCCGGTGTCCTATACAATGAGCAGTTCTTC. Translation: CASSGVLYNEQFF.

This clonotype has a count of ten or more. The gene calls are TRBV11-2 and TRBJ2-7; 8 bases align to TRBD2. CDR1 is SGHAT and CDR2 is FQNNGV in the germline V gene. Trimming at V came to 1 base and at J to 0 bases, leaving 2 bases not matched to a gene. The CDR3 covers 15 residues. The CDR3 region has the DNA TGTGCCAGCAGCTTAGTAGCGGGGAGCTCCTACGAGCAGTACTTC. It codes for CASSLVAGSSYEQYF.

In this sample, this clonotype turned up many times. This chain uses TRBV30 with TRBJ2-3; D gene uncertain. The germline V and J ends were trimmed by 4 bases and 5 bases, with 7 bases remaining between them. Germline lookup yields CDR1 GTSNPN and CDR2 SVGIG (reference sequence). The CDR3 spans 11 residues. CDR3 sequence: CAWKRGDTQYF. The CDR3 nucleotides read TGTGCCTGGAAGAGAGGAGATACGCAGTATTTT.

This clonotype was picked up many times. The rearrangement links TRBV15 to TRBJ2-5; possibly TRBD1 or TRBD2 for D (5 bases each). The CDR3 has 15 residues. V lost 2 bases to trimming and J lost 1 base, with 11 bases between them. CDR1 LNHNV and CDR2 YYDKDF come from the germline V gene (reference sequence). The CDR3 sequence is CATSRTGAAQETQYF. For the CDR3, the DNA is TGTGCCACCAGCAGAACCGGGGCGGCCCAAGAGACCCAGTACTTC.

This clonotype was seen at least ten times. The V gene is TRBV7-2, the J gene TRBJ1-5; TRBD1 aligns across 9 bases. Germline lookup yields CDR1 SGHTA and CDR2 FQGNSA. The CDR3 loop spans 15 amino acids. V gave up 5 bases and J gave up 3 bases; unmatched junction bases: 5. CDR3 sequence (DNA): TGTGCCAGCAGCGGGACAGGGATTCTCAATCAGCCCCAGCATTTT. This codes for CASSGTGILNQPQHF.

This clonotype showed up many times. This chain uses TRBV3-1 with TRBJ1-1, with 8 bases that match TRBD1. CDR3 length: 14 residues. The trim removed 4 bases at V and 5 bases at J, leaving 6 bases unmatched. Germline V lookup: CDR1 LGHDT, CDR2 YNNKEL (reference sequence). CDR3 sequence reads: CASSPRTGRTEAFF. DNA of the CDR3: TGTGCCAGCAGCCCTCGGACAGGGAGAACTGAAGCTTTCTTT.

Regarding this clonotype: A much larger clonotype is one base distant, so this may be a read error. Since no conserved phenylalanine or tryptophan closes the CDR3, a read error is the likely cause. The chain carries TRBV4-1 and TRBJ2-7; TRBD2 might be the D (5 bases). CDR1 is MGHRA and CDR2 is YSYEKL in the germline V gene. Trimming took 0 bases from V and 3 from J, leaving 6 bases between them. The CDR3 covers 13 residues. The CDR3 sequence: CASSQEDYYEQYL. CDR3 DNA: TGCGCCAGCAGCCAAGAAGACTACTACGAGCAGTACCTC.

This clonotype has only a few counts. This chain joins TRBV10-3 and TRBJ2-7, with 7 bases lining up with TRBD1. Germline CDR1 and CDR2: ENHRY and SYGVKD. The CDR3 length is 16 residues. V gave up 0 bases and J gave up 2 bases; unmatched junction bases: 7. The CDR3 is CAISESFPGQAYEQYF. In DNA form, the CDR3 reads TGTGCCATCAGTGAGTCTTTCCCAGGACAGGCCTACGAGCAGTACTTC.

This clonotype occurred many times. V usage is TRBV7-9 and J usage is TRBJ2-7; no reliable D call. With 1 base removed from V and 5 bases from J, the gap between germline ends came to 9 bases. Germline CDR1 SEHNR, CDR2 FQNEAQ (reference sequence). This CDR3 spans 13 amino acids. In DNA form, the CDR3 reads TGTGCCAGCAGCTTAGAATGGCGGAACGAGCAGTACTTC. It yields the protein CASSLEWRNEQYF. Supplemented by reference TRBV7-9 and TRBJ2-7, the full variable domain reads DTGVSQNPRHKITKRGQNVTFRCDPISEHNRLYWYRQTLGQGPEFLTYFQNEAQLEKSRLLSDRFSAERPKGSFSTLEIQRTEQGDSAMYLCASSLEWRNEQYFGPGTRLTVT.

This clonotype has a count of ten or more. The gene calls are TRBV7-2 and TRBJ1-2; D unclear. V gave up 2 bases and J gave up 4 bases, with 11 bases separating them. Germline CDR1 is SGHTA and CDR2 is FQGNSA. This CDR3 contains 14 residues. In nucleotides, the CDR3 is TGTGCCAGCAGCTTAAGGAACACCCTCTATGGCTACACCTTC. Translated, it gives CASSLRNTLYGYTF.

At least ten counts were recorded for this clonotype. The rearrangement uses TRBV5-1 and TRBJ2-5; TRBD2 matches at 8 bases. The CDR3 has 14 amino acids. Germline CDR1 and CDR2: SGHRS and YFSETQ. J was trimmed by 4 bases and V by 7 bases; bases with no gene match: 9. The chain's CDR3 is CASRTGGMRETQYF. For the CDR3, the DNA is TGCGCCAGCCGTACGGGGGGGATGCGAGAGACCCAGTACTTC.

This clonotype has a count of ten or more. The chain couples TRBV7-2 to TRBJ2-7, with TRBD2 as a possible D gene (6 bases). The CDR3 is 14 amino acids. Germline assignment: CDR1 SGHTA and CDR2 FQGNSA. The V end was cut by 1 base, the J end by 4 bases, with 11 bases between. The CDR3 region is CASSLDGRAYEQYF. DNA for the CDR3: TGTGCCAGCAGCTTAGACGGGAGAGCTTACGAGCAGTACTTC.

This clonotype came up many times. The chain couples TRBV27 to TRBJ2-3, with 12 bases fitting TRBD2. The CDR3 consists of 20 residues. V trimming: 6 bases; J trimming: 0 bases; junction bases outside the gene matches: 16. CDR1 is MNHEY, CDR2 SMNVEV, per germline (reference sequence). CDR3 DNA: TGTGCCAGCAGGGGTCTTTACGGGACTAGCGGGCGCTCTAGCACAGATACGCAGTATTTT. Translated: CASRGLYGTSGRSSTDTQYF.

The CDR3 DNA follows: TGTGCCAGCAGTTTGGACAGGGCCGGGAATCAGCCCCAGCATTTT. It is translated as CASSLDRAGNQPQHF. The rearrangement links TRBV28 to TRBJ1-5, with 8 bases matching TRBD1. The germline gives CDR1 MDHEN, CDR2 SYDVKM. This CDR3 has 15 amino acids. The J segment lost 4 bases and the V segment lost 3 bases, leaving 5 bases of the junction unmatched.

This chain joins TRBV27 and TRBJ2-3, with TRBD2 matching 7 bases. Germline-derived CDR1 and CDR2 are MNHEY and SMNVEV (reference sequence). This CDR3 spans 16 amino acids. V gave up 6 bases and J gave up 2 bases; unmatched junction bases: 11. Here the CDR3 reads CASSLSGEGLTDTQYF. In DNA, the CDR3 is TGTGCCAGCAGCCTGAGCGGGGAGGGTCTCACAGATACGCAGTATTTT.